The source of this TCR beta chain is a study of CD8 T cells in Susac syndrome. Study findings and constraints: The number of individuals included in the study's TCR sequencing and HLA analysis was acknowledged as relatively small.

It was treatment-naive patients with stable or active relapsing-remitting disease who made up the multiple sclerosis controls. TEMRA cells were FACS-enriched, while CD8+ and CD4+ T cells were negatively isolated. Remarks on this clonotype: No antigen is known for it.

An input of about 0.5 to 1 ug of RNA was subjected to reverse transcription using random hexamers. TCR beta CDR3 was amplified by immunoSEQ multiplex PCR. This amplification extended across 54 Vbeta and 13 Jbeta segments. One entry per CDR3 protein results from TCRdb running MiXCR on the immunoSEQ multiplex PCR reads. This sample carries a few hundred thousand distinct CDR3 sequences, about 93% of them seen once, and the ten largest clones take 0.1% to 0.15%. Sequenced material: CD8+ T cells from PBMCs. The receptor was derived from a human donor with multiple sclerosis.

This CDR3 reads CAWSEMGTGNEQFF. The CDR3 coding sequence is TGTGCCTGGAGCGAAATGGGGACAGGGAATGAGCAGTTCTTC. V usage is TRBV30 and J usage is TRBJ2-1; TRBD1 aligns across 9 bases. The V gene's germline CDR1 is GTSNPN and CDR2 SVGIG (reference sequence). J lost 7 bases, V lost 3 bases, and 7 bases had no gene match. The CDR3 length is 14 residues.